The following is a TCR beta chain sequence with its context. The sample originates from a study of blood T cell repertoires in COVID-19. The wider study: Material from acute and convalescent COVID-19 was sourced from the United States, Italy and Spain. T cells, B-cell-depleted T cells, or PBMCs provided the cDNA or gDNA that served as material.

In the original processing: Researchers report that nucleated cell counts were estimated from reference gene primer amplification. Profiled with immunoSEQ multiplex PCR; TCRdb holds only in-frame clones, not every one. V and J calls and clone size follow that table, whereas D and trimming were derived from the DNA. The sample yields 200,000 or so clones, about nine tenths seen once. Per the germline V gene, CDR1 is SGHRS and CDR2 is YFSETQ. This CDR3 has 16 residues. V shed 4 bases and J shed 0 bases, with 14 bases lying between them. This clonotype was obtained from a man aged 60 to 69 who had recovered from COVID-19. The chain joins TRBV5-1 to TRBJ1-3, with D perhaps matching TRBD1 (6 bases). Sequencing used peripheral blood. The CDR3 coding sequence is TGCGCCAGCAGCCCGGGGGGGCAACCCTCTGGAAACACCATATATTTT. It is translated as CASSPGGQPSGNTIYF.